A single sample is the source of the 14 T cell receptor beta chains below, sequenced in a study of blood T cells in healthy people across ages. It was with a sample-barcoded 5' primer and a J-beta primer mix that a second PCR of roughly 6 to 11 cycles was run. TCRdb redid the calling of the 5' RACE reads with MiXCR, one entry per CDR3 protein. Among hundreds of thousands of distinct CDR3 sequences, around 38% were seen once, and the ten largest hold approximately 31%. The specimen sequenced was blood. These receptors were obtained from an elderly man in good health.

This clonotype was detected once. The chain recombines TRBV12-3 or TRBV12-4 with TRBJ2-1; 7 nucleotides agree with TRBD1. J was trimmed by 0 bases and V by 6 bases; bases with no gene match: 8. This CDR3 is 16 amino acids long. The CDR3 spells CASSQPPGGSYNEQFF. The CDR3 nucleotides are TGTGCCAGCAGCCAACCCCCAGGGGGCTCCTACAATGAGCAGTTCTTC.

This chain links TRBV6-5 with TRBJ1-2; no clear D. Per the germline V gene, CDR1 is MNHEY and CDR2 is SVGAGI. The CDR3 consists of 15 residues. With 0 bases removed from V and 1 base from J, the gap between germline ends came to 9 bases. CDR3 in amino acids: CASSYSGSLNYGYTF. DNA of the CDR3: TGTGCCAGCAGTTACTCTGGATCCCTTAACTATGGCTACACCTTC.

This clonotype was counted between two and nine times. The genes are TRBV12-3 or TRBV12-4 and TRBJ2-3; 9 bases agree with TRBD1. The CDR3 covers 16 residues. Losses at the gene ends were 5 bases for V and 1 base for J; bases not matched to a gene: 7. The CDR3 reads CASSLQGAQGTDTQYF. The CDR3 DNA follows: TGTGCCAGCAGTCTACAGGGGGCGCAGGGCACAGATACGCAGTATTTT.

Comments on this clonotype: This CDR3 fails to terminate in the conserved phenylalanine or tryptophan, so it likely reflects a read error. This chain connects TRBV6-2 or TRBV6-3 to TRBJ1-6; maybe TRBD1 (6 bases). Germline CDR1 is MNHEY and CDR2 is SVGEGT. The length of the CDR3 is 14 residues. CDR3 nucleotide sequence: TGTGCCAGCAGCATCACAGGGAAATCTTCACTCCTCCACTTG. This translates into CASSITGKSSLLHL.

This clonotype was recorded many times. The V gene is TRBV7-2, the J gene TRBJ2-3; D remains ambiguous. The CDR3 is 19 amino acids. Germline CDR1 SGHTA, CDR2 FQGNSA. V lost 5 bases and J 1 base, leaving 25 bases between the germline ends. The CDR3 is CASSPSTRLTINRTDTQYF. The CDR3 DNA is TGTGCCAGCAGCCCATCAACCAGGCTAACAATTAATCGCACAGATACGCAGTATTTT.

The chain is built from TRBV28 and TRBJ2-7; 7 bases map to TRBD2. Germline lookup yields CDR1 MDHEN and CDR2 SYDVKM. After removal of 2 bases from V and 4 bases from J, the junction contained 5 bases not matched to a gene. The CDR3 runs 14 residues. CDR3 nucleotides: TGTGCCAGCAGTTTACGGGGGAGGGTGTACGAGCAGTACTTC. The encoded protein is CASSLRGRVYEQYF.

V is TRBV12-3 or TRBV12-4 and J is TRBJ2-7; the match to TRBD2 covers 9 bases. There are 14 residues in the CDR3. V lost 3 bases, J lost 6 bases, and 6 bases stayed unmatched. The CDR3 loop reads CASSFSGSPFEQYF. In DNA, the CDR3 is TGTGCCAGCAGTTTTAGCGGGAGCCCCTTCGAGCAGTACTTC.

The gene calls are TRBV20-1 and TRBJ2-3; D may be TRBD1 (6 bases). The CDR3 has 14 amino acids. The V and J ends lost 2 bases and 6 bases respectively, with 15 bases between them. From germline, CDR1 is DFQATT and CDR2 SNEGSKA (reference sequence). The CDR3 nucleotides read TGCAGTGCTAGACCTGGGGGCGGTGCGGATACGCAGTATTTT. This encodes CSARPGGGADTQYF.

This rearrangement joins TRBV9 to TRBJ2-4; no reliable D call. The J call could be wrong; TRBJ2-7 is a better fit for the DNA end. Per germline, CDR1 SGDLS and CDR2 YYNGEE. The CDR3 contains 15 residues. The CDR3 here is CASSVSGTQVYEQYF. The CDR3, as DNA: TGTGCCAGCAGCGTAAGTGGCACCCAAGTCTACGAGCAGTACTTC.

The sample holds a few counts of this clonotype. This sequence joins TRBV2 and TRBJ2-1; TRBD2 matches at 11 bases. V shed 6 bases, J shed 8 bases, and the junction held 9 bases outside the gene matches. The CDR3 contains 15 residues. The germline gives CDR1 SNHLY, CDR2 FYNNEI. The CDR3 loop reads CASRATSGSMHEQFF. The CDR3 bases are TGTGCCAGCAGAGCTACTAGCGGGAGTATGCATGAGCAGTTCTTC.

The chain carries TRBV19 and TRBJ2-5; TRBD1 matches at 12 bases. The trim removed 6 bases at V and 4 bases at J, leaving 9 bases unmatched. Germline lookup yields CDR1 LNHDA and CDR2 SQIVND (reference sequence). The CDR3 contains 16 residues. CDR3 region: CASSESGTGGVETQYF. The CDR3 DNA reads TGTGCCAGTAGCGAATCCGGGACAGGGGGCGTAGAGACCCAGTACTTC. The whole variable domain, remainder taken from reference TRBV19 and TRBJ2-5, is DGGITQSPKYLFRKEGQNVTLSCEQNLNHDAMYWYRQDPGQGLRLIYYSQIVNDFQKGDIAEGYSVSREKKESFPLTVTSAQKNPTAFYLCASSESGTGGVETQYFGPGTRLLVL.

This clonotype was seen a few times. The gene calls are TRBV7-2 and TRBJ1-4; D is undetermined. Looked up from germline, CDR1 is SGHTA and CDR2 is FQGNSA. Trimming removed 2 bases from V and 5 bases from J, with 15 bases in between. The CDR3 length is 16 residues. Here the CDR3 DNA reads TGTGCCAGCAGCTTATTTCCGGGCACCGGCAATGAAAAACTGTTTTTT. This gives the protein CASSLFPGTGNEKLFF.

CDR3 in amino acids: CSARGGGAYNEQFF. The DNA of the CDR3 is TGCAGTGCTAGAGGCGGGGGGGCCTACAATGAGCAGTTCTTC. V gene TRBV20-1 combines with J gene TRBJ2-1; TRBD2 matches 9 bases. Germline CDR1 DFQATT, CDR2 SNEGSKA (reference sequence). V was clipped by 1 base and J by 2 bases; unmatched bases: 0. There are 14 residues in the CDR3.

V gene TRBV2 combines with J gene TRBJ2-3; 9 bases agree with TRBD1. This CDR3 is 15 amino acids long. Trimming at V came to 4 bases and at J to 3 bases, leaving 5 bases not matched to a gene. Germline V gene sequence: CDR1 SNHLY, CDR2 FYNNEI. The CDR3 is CASSAPGTGTDTQYF. DNA for the CDR3: TGTGCCAGCAGTGCACCAGGGACAGGGACAGATACGCAGTATTTT.